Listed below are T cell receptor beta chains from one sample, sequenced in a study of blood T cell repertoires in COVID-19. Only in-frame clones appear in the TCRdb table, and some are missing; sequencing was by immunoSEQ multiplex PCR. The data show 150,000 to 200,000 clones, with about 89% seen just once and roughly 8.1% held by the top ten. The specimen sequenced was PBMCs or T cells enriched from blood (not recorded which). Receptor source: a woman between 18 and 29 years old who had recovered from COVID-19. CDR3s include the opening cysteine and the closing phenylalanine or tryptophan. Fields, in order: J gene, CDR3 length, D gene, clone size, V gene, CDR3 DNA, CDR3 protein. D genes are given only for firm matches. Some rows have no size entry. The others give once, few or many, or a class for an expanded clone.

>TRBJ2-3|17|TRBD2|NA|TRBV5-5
TGTGCCAGCAGCTTCCGCGCGGGTGCGGGGGGAAAAGATACGCAGTATTTT
CASSFRAGAGGKDTQYF
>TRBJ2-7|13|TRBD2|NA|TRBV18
TGTGCCAGCTCGAGCGGGAGGTCCTACGAGCAGTACTTC
CASSSGRSYEQYF
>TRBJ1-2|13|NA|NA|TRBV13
TGTGCCAGCAGCACCATACAGGGAAGCGGCTACACCTTC
CASSTIQGSGYTF
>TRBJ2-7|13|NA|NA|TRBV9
TGTGCCAGCAGCGTAGTAGAATCCGGCGAGCAGTACTTC
CASSVVESGEQYF
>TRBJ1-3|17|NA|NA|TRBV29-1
TGCAGCGTTGAAAGGGGGTTAAGAGCGAGCTCTGGAAACACCATATATTTT
CSVERGLRASSGNTIYF
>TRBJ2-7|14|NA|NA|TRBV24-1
TGTGCCACCAGTACTAAGGGGTTCGGATACGAGCAGTACTTC
CATSTKGFGYEQYF
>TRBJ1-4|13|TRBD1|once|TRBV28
TGTGCCACCAAAGGGACAGACTATGAAAAACTGTTTTTT
CATKGTDYEKLFF
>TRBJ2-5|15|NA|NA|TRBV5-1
TGCGCCAGCAGCCCAAACCACGGCGGCCAAGAGACCCAGTACTTC
CASSPNHGGQETQYF
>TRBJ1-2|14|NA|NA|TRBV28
TGTGCCAGCAGACAGGGTTCCCATAACTATGGCTACACCTTC
CASRQGSHNYGYTF
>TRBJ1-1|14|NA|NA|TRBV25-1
TGTGCCAGCAGTGAATTTCAGGGAAAGACTGAAGCTTTCTTT
CASSEFQGKTEAFF
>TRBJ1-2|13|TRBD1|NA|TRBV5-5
TGTGCCAGCAACAGGGGCTCTAACTATGGCTACACCTTC
CASNRGSNYGYTF
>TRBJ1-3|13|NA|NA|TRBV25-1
TGTGCCAGCAGTGGTTTCGGTGAAAACACCATATATTTT
CASSGFGENTIYF
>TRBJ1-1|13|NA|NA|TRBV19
TGTGCCAGTAGTATCGAGGTCGGCACTGAAGCTTTCTTT
CASSIEVGTEAFF
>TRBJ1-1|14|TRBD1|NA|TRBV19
TGTGCCAGTAGTATAACAGGGGCGGGCACTGAAGCTTTCTTT
CASSITGAGTEAFF
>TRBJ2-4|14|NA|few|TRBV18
TGTGCCAGCTCAGCCCAGGGAGCCAAAAACATTCAGTACTTC
CASSAQGAKNIQYF
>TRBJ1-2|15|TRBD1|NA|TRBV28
TGTGCCAGCAGTTTACCGGGACAGCCTAACTATGGCTACACCTTC
CASSLPGQPNYGYTF
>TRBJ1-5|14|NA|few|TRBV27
TGTGCCAGCAGTTTGGGGCAGGGCAATCAGCCCCAGCATTTT
CASSLGQGNQPQHF
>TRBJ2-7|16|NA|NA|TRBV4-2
TGTGCCAGCAGCCAAGATTGGGGCAGCCGCGTCTACGAGCAGTACTTC
CASSQDWGSRVYEQYF
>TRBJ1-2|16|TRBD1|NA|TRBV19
TGTGCCAGTTCTACCGGGACAGCCTGGCCCGTCGGTGGCTACACCTTC
CASSTGTAWPVGGYTF
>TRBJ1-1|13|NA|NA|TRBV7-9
TGTGCCAGCAGCGATCGGTCGAACACTGAAGCTTTCTTT
CASSDRSNTEAFF
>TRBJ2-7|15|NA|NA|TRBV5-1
TGCGCCAGCAGCTTGGGCGGGGCATCTGTCTACGAGCAGTACTTC
CASSLGGASVYEQYF
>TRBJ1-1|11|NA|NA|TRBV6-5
TGTGCCAGCAGTCGTGAGGCTGAAGCTTTCTTT
CASSREAEAFF
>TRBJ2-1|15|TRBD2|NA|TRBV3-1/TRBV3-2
TGTGCCAGCAGCCAAGGACTAGCATTCCGAAATGAGCAGTTCTTC
CASSQGLAFRNEQFF
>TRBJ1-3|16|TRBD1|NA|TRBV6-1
TGTGCCAGCAGTGAAACAGGGGGTAACTCTGGAAACACCATATATTTT
CASSETGGNSGNTIYF
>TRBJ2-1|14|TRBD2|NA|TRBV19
TGTGCCAGTAGTATTGGGACTAGTCACAATGAGCAGTTCTTC
CASSIGTSHNEQFF